These T cell receptor beta chains were read from a single sample in a study of blood T cell repertoires in COVID-19. Sequencing used immunoSEQ multiplex PCR; TCRdb keeps in-frame clones, though not all of them. This table has tens of thousands of clones, approximately 80% appearing once. The sequenced material came from peripheral blood. Receptors originate from a human donor in a cohort sampled during active COVID-19. Both conserved end residues are part of each CDR3. Fields, in order: J gene, clone size, D gene, V gene, CDR3 protein, CDR3 DNA. A D gene is named only where the DNA matches it firmly. Size is omitted from some rows. Given values are once, few, many or a class for expanded clones.

TRBJ2-2,NA,NA,TRBV6-2/TRBV6-3,CASSYRQGLGGELFF,TGTGCCAGCAGTTACAGGCAGGGCTTAGGCGGGGAGCTGTTTTTT
TRBJ2-1,NA,NA,TRBV7-9,CASSSASSYNEQFF,TGTGCCAGCAGCTCCGCGAGCTCCTACAATGAGCAGTTCTTC
TRBJ2-4,NA,NA,TRBV11-3,CASSDNRGLAKNIQYF,TGTGCCAGCAGCGACAATAGGGGACTAGCCAAAAACATTCAGTACTTC
TRBJ1-2,NA,TRBD1,TRBV10-3,CAITDDRGGGGYTF,TGTGCCATCACCGACGACAGGGGGGGAGGTGGCTACACCTTC
TRBJ1-1,once,NA,TRBV19,CATRPQTGVNTEAFF,TGTGCCACCCGTCCCCAGACAGGAGTGAACACTGAAGCTTTCTTT
TRBJ2-7,NA,TRBD1,TRBV28,CASRDRYEQYF,TGTGCCAGCAGGGACAGGTACGAGCAGTACTTC
TRBJ1-1,NA,NA,TRBV20-1,CSASQANTEAFF,TGCAGTGCTAGTCAGGCGAACACTGAAGCTTTCTTT
TRBJ1-5,NA,TRBD1,TRBV6-6,CASSKAGTGVQPQHF,TGTGCCAGCAGTAAAGCCGGGACAGGGGTGCAGCCCCAGCATTTT
TRBJ1-4,NA,NA,TRBV18,CASSPDAGLNEKLFF,TGTGCCAGCTCACCGGATGCAGGTTTAAATGAAAAACTGTTTTTT
TRBJ2-7,NA,TRBD2,TRBV5-1,CASSLESGGVYEQYF,TGCGCCAGCAGCTTGGAGTCGGGGGGAGTTTACGAGCAGTACTTC
TRBJ2-5,NA,TRBD1,TRBV24-1,CATSYGQGSETQYF,TGTGCCACCAGCTACGGACAGGGGTCAGAGACCCAGTACTTC
TRBJ1-2,NA,TRBD1,TRBV28,CASSLIGGPATNYGYTF,TGTGCCAGCAGTCTTATAGGGGGCCCTGCGACTAACTATGGCTACACCTTC
TRBJ1-5,NA,NA,TRBV6-2/TRBV6-3,CASSPGGPQHF,TGTGCCAGCAGTCCCGGTGGGCCCCAGCATTTT
TRBJ2-2,NA,TRBD2,TRBV7-9,CASSLSGGTGELFF,TGTGCCAGCAGCTTATCGGGGGGTACCGGGGAGCTGTTTTTT
TRBJ2-5,NA,TRBD2,TRBV7-9,CASSSQDLLAGGETQYF,TGTGCCAGCAGCTCGCAGGACCTACTAGCGGGTGGGGAGACCCAGTACTTC
TRBJ2-1,NA,TRBD2,TRBV5-1,CASSSGGSANEQFF,TGCGCCAGCAGCTCGGGGGGGTCCGCCAATGAGCAGTTCTTC
TRBJ1-2,NA,NA,TRBV19,CASRAGRSLKGYTF,TGTGCCAGTCGAGCAGGGCGGAGTCTGAAGGGCTACACCTTC
TRBJ2-5,once,TRBD2,TRBV4-2,CASSQGEASGQETQYF,TGTGCCAGCAGCCAAGGAGAGGCTAGCGGGCAAGAGACCCAGTACTTC
TRBJ2-3,NA,NA,TRBV5-1,CASSPGLRRDTQYF,TGCGCCAGCAGCCCGGGACTCCGGCGCGATACGCAGTATTTT
TRBJ2-7,NA,TRBD2,TRBV5-6,CASTLAGGTYEQYF,TGTGCCAGCACACTAGCGGGGGGCACCTACGAGCAGTACTTC
TRBJ1-1,NA,NA,TRBV18,CASSIFEQGPGRTEAFF,TGTGCCAGCTCAATATTCGAACAGGGCCCCGGTAGAACTGAAGCTTTCTTT
TRBJ2-2,NA,NA,TRBV4-1,CASSQDASERRTGELFF,TGCGCCAGCAGCCAAGATGCTAGCGAAAGAAGAACCGGGGAGCTGTTTTTT
TRBJ1-2,NA,NA,TRBV6-6,CASSSSGPAYGYTF,TGTGCCAGCAGTTCTTCAGGGCCGGCCTATGGCTACACCTTC
TRBJ2-5,NA,NA,TRBV18,CASSPHPGGAEYF,TGTGCCAGCTCACCGCACCCGGGTGGGGCAGAGTACTTC
TRBJ1-3,once,NA,TRBV30,CAWSVWRGGKTGNTIYF,TGTGCCTGGAGTGTATGGCGGGGGGGGAAAACCGGAAACACCATATATTTT
TRBJ2-7,NA,TRBD2,TRBV24-1,CATSEAGPTQEQYF,TGTGCCACCAGTGAAGCGGGACCGACACAAGAGCAGTACTTC
TRBJ1-2,few,TRBD1,TRBV5-6,CASSAGTVYWGYTF,TGTGCCAGCAGCGCTGGGACAGTTTATTGGGGCTACACCTTC
TRBJ1-5,NA,NA,TRBV24-1,CATSGQNSNQPQHF,TGTGCCACCAGTGGACAGAATAGCAATCAGCCCCAGCATTTT
TRBJ2-5,NA,TRBD2,TRBV2,CASSSSGRAIETQYF,TGTGCCAGCAGCAGTAGCGGGAGGGCTATAGAGACCCAGTACTTC
TRBJ1-1,NA,NA,TRBV24-1,CATSLGGNTEAFF,TGTGCCACCAGTTTAGGGGGTAACACTGAAGCTTTCTTT
TRBJ2-3,NA,TRBD2,TRBV7-2,CASSFLAGMRIDTQYF,TGTGCCAGCAGCTTCTTAGCGGGGATGAGGATAGATACGCAGTATTTT
TRBJ2-1,NA,TRBD2,TRBV25-1,CASSSSGLNEQFF,TGTGCCAGCTCTTCTAGCGGCTTGAATGAGCAGTTCTTC
TRBJ1-1,NA,TRBD1,TRBV5-1,CASSPRDRGLNTEAFF,TGCGCCAGCAGCCCCCGGGACAGGGGGCTGAACACTGAAGCTTTCTTT
TRBJ2-3,NA,TRBD1,TRBV5-1,CASAGQGRSDTQYF,TGCGCCAGCGCGGGACAGGGTAGGTCAGATACGCAGTATTTT
TRBJ2-7,few,TRBD2,TRBV11-2,CASSLEPKLAGGRYYEQYF,TGTGCCAGCAGCTTAGAACCCAAGCTAGCGGGGGGACGATACTACGAGCAGTACTTC
TRBJ2-5,NA,TRBD2,TRBV4-1,CASSQGYGSGGQETQYF,TGCGCCAGCAGCCAAGGGTATGGTAGCGGGGGCCAAGAGACCCAGTACTTC
TRBJ1-1,NA,TRBD1,TRBV24-1,CATSESNRGNTEAFF,TGTGCCACCAGTGAGTCGAACAGGGGGAACACTGAAGCTTTCTTT